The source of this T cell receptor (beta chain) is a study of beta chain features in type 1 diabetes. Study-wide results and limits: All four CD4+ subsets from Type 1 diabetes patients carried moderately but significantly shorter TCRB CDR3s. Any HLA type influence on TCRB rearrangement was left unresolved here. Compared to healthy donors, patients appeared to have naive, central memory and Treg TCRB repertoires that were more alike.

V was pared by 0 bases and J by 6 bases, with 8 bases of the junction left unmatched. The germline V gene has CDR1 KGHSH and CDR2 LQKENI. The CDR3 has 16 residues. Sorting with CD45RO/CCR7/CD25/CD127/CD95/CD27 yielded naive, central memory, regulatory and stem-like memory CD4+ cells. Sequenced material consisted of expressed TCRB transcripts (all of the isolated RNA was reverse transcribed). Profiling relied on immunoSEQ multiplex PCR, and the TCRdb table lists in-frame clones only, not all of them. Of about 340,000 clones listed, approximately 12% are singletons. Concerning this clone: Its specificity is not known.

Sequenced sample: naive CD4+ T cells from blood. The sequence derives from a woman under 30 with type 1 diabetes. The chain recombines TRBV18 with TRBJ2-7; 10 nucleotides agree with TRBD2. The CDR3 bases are TGTGCCAGCTCACCACCCATCACCCTAGCGGGAGTCGAGCAGTACTTC. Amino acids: CASSPPITLAGVEQYF.